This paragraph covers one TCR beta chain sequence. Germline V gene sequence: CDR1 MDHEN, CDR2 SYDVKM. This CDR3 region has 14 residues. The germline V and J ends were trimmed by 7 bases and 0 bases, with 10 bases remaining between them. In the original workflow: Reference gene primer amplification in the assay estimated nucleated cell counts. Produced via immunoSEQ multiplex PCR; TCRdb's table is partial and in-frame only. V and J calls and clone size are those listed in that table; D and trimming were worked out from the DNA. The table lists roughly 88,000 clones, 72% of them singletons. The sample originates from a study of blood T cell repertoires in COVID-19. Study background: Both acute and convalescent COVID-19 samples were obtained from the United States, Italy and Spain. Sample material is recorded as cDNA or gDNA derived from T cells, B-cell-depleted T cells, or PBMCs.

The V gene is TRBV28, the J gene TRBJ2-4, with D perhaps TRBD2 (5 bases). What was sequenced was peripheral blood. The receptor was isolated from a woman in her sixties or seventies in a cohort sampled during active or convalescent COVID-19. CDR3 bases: TGTGCCAGCACTAGCAGCGGAGCCAAAAACATTCAGTACTTC. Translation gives CASTSSGAKNIQYF.